This TCR beta chain was captured by sequencing in a study of T-cell reconstitution after alpha-beta-depleted transplantation in children. Unique molecular identifiers were built into the TCRbeta library. Each CDR3 protein is one row after TCRdb ran MiXCR on the PCR reads. Of some 840,000 distinct CDR3 sequences in the sample, around 15% were seen once. Looked up from germline, CDR1 is SGDLS and CDR2 is YYNGEE. J lost 4 bases, V lost 2 bases, and 11 bases had no gene match. The CDR3 extends over 16 amino acids. Study results and caveats: T-cell numbers and diversity one year post-transplant derived largely from freshly generated T cells. As was reported, about two months after transplant, alpha-beta T cells came from several hundred expanded graft clones. After transplant, high TCRbeta diversity at day 60 in some patients arose from surviving recipient T cells and thymic progenitors.

This clonotype appeared a few times. The antigen is not known. The chain links TRBV9 to TRBJ1-1; TRBD1 matches at 7 bases. This material consisted of PBMCs, mostly from graft donor cells, taken 360 days after TCRalphabeta/CD19-depleted stem cell transplant. This receptor was obtained from a male patient aged 10 to 17 who had a stem cell transplant for acute lymphoblastic leukemia, so the T cells may come from the graft donor. The CDR3 nucleotides are TGTGCCAGCAGCGTGAGTCAGAACAGGGGAGCCACTGAAGCTTTCTTT. This codes for CASSVSQNRGATEAFF.